Each of the 32 T cell receptor beta chains below was sequenced from the same sample in a study of blood T cell repertoires in COVID-19. Repertoires were generated with immunoSEQ multiplex PCR, while TCRdb's copy carries only in-frame clones and drops some. The data contain about 230,000 clones, approximately 89% of them singletons. The sample consisted of PBMCs or T cells enriched from blood (not recorded which). These receptors came from a woman between 25 and 40 years old with acute COVID-19.

This sequence joins TRBV7-6 and TRBJ2-2, with 8 bases lining up with TRBD1. The CDR3 loop spans 14 amino acids. The J segment lost 4 bases and the V segment lost 6 bases, leaving 4 bases of the junction unmatched. Germline V gene lookup returns CDR1 SGHVS and CDR2 FNYEAQ. This CDR3 reads CASRLDRGTGELFF. CDR3 nucleotide sequence: TGTGCCAGCAGGCTCGACAGGGGCACCGGGGAGCTGTTTTTT. Combining the CDR3 with reference TRBV7-6 and TRBJ2-2 gives the whole variable domain GAGVSQSPRYKVTKRGQDVALRCDPISGHVSLYWYRQALGQGPEFLTYFNYEAQQDKSGLPNDRFSAERPEGSISTLTIQRTEQRDSAMYRCASRLDRGTGELFFGEGSRLTVL.

This clone was detected a few times. CDR3 amino acids: CASSNDRNLGETQYF. The CDR3 nucleotides read TGTGCCAGCAGCAACGACAGGAACCTAGGAGAGACCCAGTACTTC. This chain uses TRBV2 with TRBJ2-5, with D maybe TRBD1 (6 bases). The CDR3 contains 15 residues. The V and J ends lost 6 bases and 4 bases respectively, with 18 bases between them. Germline V lookup: CDR1 SNHLY, CDR2 FYNNEI.

The chain recombines TRBV9 with TRBJ1-6; D not certain. The CDR3 is 14 amino acids. Trimming cost V 0 bases and J 7 bases, with 8 bases left between them. Germline V gene lookup returns CDR1 SGDLS and CDR2 YYNGEE. The CDR3 protein is CASSVGSTNSPLHF. In nucleotides, the CDR3 is TGTGCCAGCAGCGTAGGCAGTACCAATTCACCCCTCCACTTT.

This chain connects TRBV10-1 to TRBJ1-6; D gene ambiguous. V was shortened by 4 bases and J by 1 base, with 8 bases between the two germline ends. The CDR3 spans 15 residues. CDR1 is WNHNN, CDR2 SYGVQD, per germline (reference sequence). The CDR3 DNA is TGCGCCAGCAGTGCGGGATTTTCCTATAATTCACCCCTCCACTTT. It specifies CASSAGFSYNSPLHF.

The chain is built from TRBV18 and TRBJ2-2; 7 bases match TRBD2. The V and J ends lost 5 bases and 0 bases, in that order; junction bases with no gene match: 6. Germline-derived CDR1 and CDR2 are KGHSH and LQKENI. The CDR3 length is 16 residues. This CDR3 reads CASSATGGANTGELFF. The CDR3 DNA sequence: TGTGCCAGCTCAGCGACGGGGGGAGCGAACACCGGGGAGCTGTTTTTT.

The CDR3 DNA is TGTGCCAGCGGGGCACAGGGGCTGTACAATGAGCAGTTCTTC. Encoded protein: CASGAQGLYNEQFF. V is TRBV19 and J is TRBJ2-1, with TRBD1 matching over 7 bases. Trimming took 9 bases from V and 4 from J; bases not matched to a gene: 9. The CDR3 consists of 14 residues. Germline assignment: CDR1 LNHDA and CDR2 SQIVND (reference sequence).

This chain connects TRBV28 to TRBJ2-1, with 8 bases matching TRBD2. There are 16 residues in the CDR3. The junction had 12 bases not matched to a gene; V was cut back by 5 bases and J by 6 bases. The germline gives CDR1 MDHEN, CDR2 SYDVKM. The DNA of the CDR3 is TGTGCCAGCAGTCCACGCTCGGGGGGGCGCCGCAATGAGCAGTTCTTC. This sequence encodes CASSPRSGGRRNEQFF.

This chain links TRBV29-1 with TRBJ2-3; tentatively, D is TRBD2 (5 bases). Trimming took 1 base from V and 1 from J, leaving 9 bases between them. The germline V gene has CDR1 SQVTM and CDR2 ANQGSEA. The CDR3 has 14 amino acids. The CDR3 bases are TGCAGCGTTGAAGTACTGGGAGGCACAGATACGCAGTATTTT. It specifies CSVEVLGGTDTQYF.

This chain connects TRBV19 to TRBJ1-6; D uncertain. The CDR3 is made up of 14 amino acids. Per germline, CDR1 LNHDA and CDR2 SQIVND (reference sequence). Trimming took 5 bases from V and 10 from J, leaving 15 bases between them. The CDR3 DNA reads TGTGCCAGTAGTGACGTCGGGGAACGATCACCCCTCCACTTT. It is translated as CASSDVGERSPLHF.

This clone was counted once. Here the CDR3 reads CASSSNYEQYF. CDR3 bases: TGTGCCAGCAGCTCTAACTACGAGCAGTACTTC. The chain couples TRBV13 to TRBJ2-7; the D is unclear. The CDR3 has 11 amino acids. Germline assignment: CDR1 PRHDT and CDR2 FYEKMQ (reference sequence). Trimming cost V 4 bases and J 3 bases, with 4 bases left between them.

V usage is TRBV7-2 and J usage is TRBJ2-2; D not certain. Trimming stripped 2 bases from V and 3 bases from J, with 4 bases between. The CDR3 is 13 residues long. CDR1 is SGHTA and CDR2 is FQGNSA in the germline V gene. The CDR3 nucleotides are TGTGCCAGCAGCTTACAGTACACCGGGGAGCTGTTTTTT. Translated, it gives CASSLQYTGELFF.

The rearrangement links TRBV7-6 to TRBJ2-3, with TRBD2 matching 11 bases. Looked up from germline, CDR1 is SGHVS and CDR2 is FNYEAQ. CDR3 length: 15 amino acids. With 6 bases clipped from V and 5 bases from J, the junction kept 7 bases outside the gene matches. CDR3 loop: CASRSSGGSGDTQYF. The DNA of the CDR3 is TGTGCCAGCAGGTCTAGCGGGGGGTCGGGAGATACGCAGTATTTT.

Remarks on this clone: Other DNA sequences in the sample encode the same CDR3. The chain has TRBV20-1 and TRBJ2-7; D gene ambiguous. V lost 3 bases, J lost 0 bases, and 6 bases lay in between. Germline lookup yields CDR1 DFQATT and CDR2 SNEGSKA (reference sequence). There are 12 residues in the CDR3. For the CDR3, the DNA is TGCAGTGCTAGTCCGGGCTCCTACGAGCAGTACTTC. Its translation is CSASPGSYEQYF.

The chain recombines TRBV5-1 with TRBJ1-1, with a tentative D call TRBD1 (6 bases). Per germline, CDR1 SGHRS and CDR2 YFSETQ. The V end was cut by 0 bases, the J end by 8 bases, with 14 bases between. CDR3 length equals 14 residues. Here the CDR3 reads CASSLDGGIREAFF. As DNA, the CDR3 is TGCGCCAGCAGCTTGGATGGGGGCATCAGGGAAGCTTTCTTT.

The CDR3 sequence: CASSLEYSGGLSDTQYF. CDR3 in DNA: TGTGCCAGCAGCTTAGAATACAGCGGGGGCCTCTCAGATACGCAGTATTTT. The chain employs TRBV11-2 and TRBJ2-3; 8 bases are shared with TRBD2. The CDR3 sequence is 17 residues long. In germline, CDR1 is SGHAT, CDR2 FQNNGV. The V segment lost 0 bases and the J segment 4 bases; nucleotides outside the gene matches: 9.

The chain couples TRBV6-1 to TRBJ1-2, with unresolved D. This CDR3 has 16 amino acids. Germline CDR1 and CDR2: MNHNS and SASEGT. V shed 3 bases and J shed 4 bases, with 18 bases lying between them. This CDR3 is CASSDAGSAKSYGYTF. For the CDR3, the DNA is TGTGCCAGCAGTGACGCCGGGTCCGCTAAGAGCTATGGCTACACCTTC.

The rearrangement joins TRBV15 to TRBJ1-5; 8 positions agree with TRBD1. The CDR3 is made up of 15 amino acids. Germline V gene lookup returns CDR1 LNHNV and CDR2 YYDKDF (reference sequence). V lost 3 bases and J lost 7; bases outside the gene matches: 8. The CDR3 coding sequence is TGTGCCACCAGCAGTAGTCAGGGGGCTAACCAGCCCCAGCATTTT. Amino acid sequence: CATSSSQGANQPQHF. The entire variable domain, with the rest obtained from reference TRBV15 and TRBJ1-5, is as follows: DAMVIQNPRYQVTQFGKPVTLSCSQTLNHNVMYWYQQKSSQAPKLLFHYYDKDFNNEADTPDNFQSRRPNTSFCFLDIRSPGLGDTAMYLCATSSSQGANQPQHFGDGTRLSIL.

The J gene is TRBJ2-2, the V gene TRBV7-6, with D perhaps TRBD1 (5 bases). V was trimmed by 2 bases and J by 2 bases, leaving 9 bases between them. Germline CDR1 is SGHVS and CDR2 is FNYEAQ. The CDR3 covers 15 residues. For the CDR3, the DNA is TGTGCCAGCAGCTTAATGAGGACAAACACCGGGGAGCTGTTTTTT. This codes for CASSLMRTNTGELFF.

This clone has a handful of counts. The chain has TRBV3-1 (or the pseudogene TRBV3-2) and TRBJ2-7; D remains unclear. The CDR3 consists of 14 residues. V lost 1 base to trimming and J lost 0 bases, with 7 bases between them. Germline lookup yields CDR1 LGHDT and CDR2 YNNKEL (reference sequence). DNA of the CDR3: TGTGCCAGCAGCCAAGCGGAGAGCTCCTACGAGCAGTACTTC. It is translated as CASSQAESSYEQYF.

V gene TRBV18 combines with J gene TRBJ2-7; tentative D call: TRBD1 (6 bases). The V end was cut by 0 bases, the J end by 0 bases, with 12 bases between. CDR1 is KGHSH, CDR2 LQKENI, per germline. The CDR3 sequence is 16 residues long. The CDR3 is CASSPPSGDSSYEQYF. Written as DNA, the CDR3 is TGTGCCAGCTCACCACCGTCAGGGGATTCCTCCTACGAGCAGTACTTC.

This clone was picked up one time. The rearrangement uses TRBV9 and TRBJ2-3, with D possibly TRBD2 on 6 matching bases. Between the trimmed V and J ends, which lost 4 bases and 4 bases, there was a span of 19 bases. CDR3 length equals 16 residues. From germline, CDR1 is SGDLS and CDR2 YYNGEE. The CDR3 sequence: CASSPRGVIGADTQYF. The CDR3 region has the DNA TGTGCCAGCAGCCCGCGCGGGGTAATTGGGGCAGATACGCAGTATTTT.

This chain joins TRBV2 and TRBJ1-4; TRBD1 might be the D (5 bases). The germline V gene encodes CDR1 SNHLY and CDR2 FYNNEI. V was clipped by 8 bases and J by 0 bases, with 7 bases between them. The CDR3 is 13 residues long. In DNA form, the CDR3 reads TGTGCCAGCTCACAGGCAACTAATGAAAAACTGTTTTTT. Its translation is CASSQATNEKLFF.

This clone was counted a single time. At one of its ends the junction is not consistent with the germline gene, which may arise from a read error. The chain carries TRBV7-2 and TRBJ1-4, with 8 nucleotides matching TRBD1. Germline values: CDR1 SGHTA, CDR2 FQGNSA. The CDR3 length is 15 residues. The chain's CDR3 is CASNLPQGGNEKLFF. Written as DNA, the CDR3 is TGTGCCAGCAACTTACCACAGGGGGGCAATGAAAAACTGTTTTTT. Combining the CDR3 with reference TRBV7-2 and TRBJ1-4 gives the whole variable domain GAGVSQSPSNKVTEKGKDVELRCDPISGHTALYWYRQSLGQGLEFLIYFQGNSAPDKSGLPSDRFSAERTGGSVSTLTIQRTQQEDSAVYLCASNLPQGGNEKLFFGSGTQLSVL.

The chain employs TRBV12-3 or TRBV12-4 and TRBJ2-7, with 9 nucleotides matching TRBD1. Trimming took 3 bases from V and 6 from J; bases not matched to a gene: 3. CDR3 length: 13 amino acids. The CDR3 region has the DNA TGTGCCAGCAGTTTGGGACAGGGCTCCGAGCAGTACTTC. This translates into CASSLGQGSEQYF.

The rearrangement uses TRBV5-4 and TRBJ2-7, with 8 bases fitting TRBD1. V was clipped by 8 bases and J by 2 bases; unmatched bases: 6. This CDR3 is 13 amino acids long. Germline V gene sequence: CDR1 SGHNT, CDR2 YYREEE (reference sequence). This CDR3 reads CASTGTGAYEQYF. The DNA of the CDR3 is TGTGCCAGTACCGGGACAGGCGCCTACGAGCAGTACTTC.

The chain employs TRBV19 and TRBJ2-1; D may be TRBD1 (6 bases). Looked up from germline, CDR1 is LNHDA and CDR2 is SQIVND (reference sequence). The CDR3 runs to 14 residues. V was pared by 3 bases and J by 4 bases, with 10 bases between. Here the CDR3 reads CASSIETGYNEQFF. Written as DNA, the CDR3 is TGTGCCAGTAGTATTGAGACAGGATACAATGAGCAGTTCTTC.

The J gene is TRBJ1-6, the V gene TRBV28, with 7 bases matching TRBD1. Germline V gene data show CDR1 as MDHEN and CDR2 as SYDVKM. The ends lost 4 bases at V and 11 bases at J; junction bases unmatched: 11. This CDR3 has 15 residues. CDR3 bases: TGTGCCAGCAGTTCCCGGATCCAGGGGGTCGCACCCCTCCACTTT. Protein sequence: CASSSRIQGVAPLHF.

The chain joins TRBV7-2 to TRBJ2-3, with 8 bases fitting TRBD2. CDR1 and CDR2 from the germline V gene are SGHTA and FQGNSA. This CDR3 contains 16 residues. Unmatched junction bases numbered 4, after V lost 2 bases and J lost 0 bases. The CDR3 region has the DNA TGTGCCAGCAGCTTAAAGACTAGCGCAAGCACAGATACGCAGTATTTT. Amino acids: CASSLKTSASTDTQYF.

The chain recombines TRBV5-1 with TRBJ1-1, with D tentatively TRBD1 (5 bases). Per germline, CDR1 SGHRS and CDR2 YFSETQ. CDR3 length: 15 residues. V lost 1 base, J lost 4 bases, and 14 bases lay in between. The CDR3 loop reads CASSLRAGQSTEAFF. The CDR3 DNA sequence: TGCGCCAGCAGCTTGCGGGCAGGGCAGTCCACTGAAGCTTTCTTT.

The V and J genes are TRBV19 and TRBJ2-1; 9 bases are a match to TRBD1. The CDR3 is 15 amino acids. Germline V gene data show CDR1 as LNHDA and CDR2 as SQIVND (reference sequence). J gave up 3 bases and V 1 base, and 1 base lay outside the gene matches. As DNA, the CDR3 is TGTGCCAGTAGTATAGGACAGGGGGTCTACAATGAGCAGTTCTTC. It translates to CASSIGQGVYNEQFF.

This clone occurred a few times. This chain joins TRBV3-1 (or the pseudogene TRBV3-2) and TRBJ1-5; unclear D gene. V lost 2 bases, J lost 0 bases, and 5 bases lay in between. Germline CDR1 LGHDT, CDR2 YNNKEL (reference sequence). This CDR3 is built from 14 residues. This CDR3 is CASSQRHSNQPQHF. CDR3 in DNA: TGTGCCAGCAGCCAACGACATAGCAATCAGCCCCAGCATTTT.

This sequence joins TRBV7-2 and TRBJ2-4, with D perhaps matching TRBD1 (6 bases). The CDR3 loop spans 18 amino acids. The germline V gene has CDR1 SGHTA and CDR2 FQGNSA. The ends were cut back, 2 bases at V and 0 bases at J, with 17 bases in the middle. CDR3 in amino acids: CASSLRAGALLAKNIQYF. In DNA, the CDR3 is TGTGCCAGCAGCTTACGGGCAGGGGCCCTTTTAGCCAAAAACATTCAGTACTTC.